The next 14 T cell receptor beta chains were all read from a single sample in a study of shared clonotypes between healthy human individuals. The assay was immunoSEQ multiplex PCR, and TCRdb's table has in-frame clones only and misses some. The profile shows some 2,400,000 clones, approximately 95% of them singletons. The material sequenced was naive CD4+ T cells sorted from blood. The subset: CD45RA+ positively selected. The receptors shown here come from a man between 18 and 35 years old in good health.

The chain combines TRBV30 with TRBJ2-7; TRBD2 agrees at 11 bases. This CDR3 comprises 14 residues. The junction had 7 bases not matched to a gene; V was cut back by 5 bases and J by 4 bases. CDR1 and CDR2 from the germline V gene are GTSNPN and SVGIG (reference sequence). DNA of the CDR3: TGTGCCTGGGGGGGACTAGCGGAGGCTTACGAGCAGTACTTC. Protein product: CAWGGLAEAYEQYF.

This clone was detected only once. V is TRBV7-9 and J is TRBJ2-1, with D possibly matching TRBD1 (5 bases). V shed 1 base and J shed 2 bases, with 12 bases lying between them. The germline gives CDR1 SEHNR, CDR2 FQNEAQ (reference sequence). The CDR3 is 16 amino acids. Written as DNA, the CDR3 is TGTGCCAGCAGCTTAGGTCCAGGGCTGACCTACAATGAGCAGTTCTTC. Its protein product is CASSLGPGLTYNEQFF.

The chain recombines TRBV5-1 with TRBJ2-5; D is possibly TRBD2 (7 bases). This CDR3 has 14 amino acids. Germline V gene sequence: CDR1 SGHRS, CDR2 YFSETQ. The V and J ends lost 4 bases and 4 bases respectively, with 14 bases between them. As DNA, the CDR3 is TGCGCCAGCAGCAACGGGGGGCTCGGAGAGACCCAGTACTTC. Translated, it gives CASSNGGLGETQYF.

With regard to this clone: The sample holds other DNA sequences that translate to the same CDR3. The rearrangement links TRBV30 to TRBJ2-2, with a tentative D call TRBD2 (6 bases). There are 16 residues in the CDR3. Looked up from germline, CDR1 is GTSNPN and CDR2 is SVGIG (reference sequence). V lost 0 bases and J lost 1, with 12 bases in between. The DNA for the CDR3 is TGTGCCTGGAGTGTTCTGGCGGGATGGAACACCGGGGAGCTGTTTTTT. Protein sequence: CAWSVLAGWNTGELFF. The entire variable domain, with the rest obtained from reference TRBV30 and TRBJ2-2, is as follows: SQTIHQWPATLVQPVGSPLSLECTVEGTSNPNLYWYRQAAGRGLQLLFYSVGIGQISSEVPQNLSASRPQDRQFILSSKKLLLSDSGFYLCAWSVLAGWNTGELFFGEGSRLTVL.

The chain uses TRBV29-1 and TRBJ2-7; D may be TRBD1 or TRBD2 (5 bases each). Trimming pared 3 bases from V and 0 bases from J, leaving 6 bases between. The CDR3 has 12 amino acids. The germline V gene encodes CDR1 SQVTM and CDR2 ANQGSEA. CDR3 loop: CSVDGGSYEQYF. The CDR3 nucleotides are TGCAGCGTTGATGGGGGCTCCTACGAGCAGTACTTC.

The V and J genes are TRBV29-1 and TRBJ2-5; 8 nucleotides align to TRBD2. CDR1 SQVTM and CDR2 ANQGSEA come from the germline V gene. The CDR3 loop spans 15 amino acids. Unmatched junction bases numbered 7, after V lost 2 bases and J lost 2 bases. The CDR3 protein is CSVERAGGPQETQYF. The CDR3, as DNA: TGCAGCGTTGAACGGGCGGGAGGACCACAAGAGACCCAGTACTTC.

The chain is built from TRBV5-6 and TRBJ2-4; 10 bases line up with TRBD2. The junction had 5 bases not matched to a gene; V was cut back by 4 bases and J by 1 base. CDR1 is SGHDT and CDR2 is YYEEEE in the germline V gene. The CDR3 has 16 amino acids. The CDR3, as DNA: TGTGCCAGCAGCCCAAGCGGGAGGGCGGCCAAAAACATTCAGTACTTC. It is translated as CASSPSGRAAKNIQYF.

There are a few counts of this clone. The gene calls are TRBV18 and TRBJ1-2, with 9 bases fitting TRBD1. V dropped 6 bases and J dropped 3; count of bases not matched to a gene: 8. From germline, CDR1 is KGHSH and CDR2 LQKENI. The CDR3 has 15 residues. The CDR3 reads CASSTQGAYHYGYTF. The DNA of the CDR3 is TGTGCCAGCTCGACACAGGGGGCCTACCACTATGGCTACACCTTC.

The chain has TRBV6-5 and TRBJ1-1; no firm D call. The CDR3 covers 14 residues. V was clipped by 4 bases and J by 6 bases, with 15 bases between them. The germline CDR1 and CDR2 sequences are MNHEY and SVGAGI. In DNA, the CDR3 is TGTGCCAGCAGTTCACGGTGGTTGACCTCTGAAGCTTTCTTT. Protein product: CASSSRWLTSEAFF.

The chain joins TRBV5-1 to TRBJ2-2; D unresolved. V lost 3 bases, J lost 5 bases, and 14 bases lay in between. The CDR3 consists of 15 residues. Germline lookup yields CDR1 SGHRS and CDR2 YFSETQ. Written as DNA, the CDR3 is TGCGCCAGCAGCTCACTTACCTCACTGACCGGGGAGCTGTTTTTT. It encodes CASSSLTSLTGELFF.

The chain links TRBV5-1 to TRBJ2-7, with TRBD2 matching 8 bases. Trimming cost V 0 bases and J 1 base; bases outside gene matches: 9. Germline lookup yields CDR1 SGHRS and CDR2 YFSETQ. The CDR3 spans 17 residues. The CDR3 region is CASSLVGSGRGSYEQYF. In nucleotides, the CDR3 is TGCGCCAGCAGCTTGGTGGGGAGCGGGAGAGGGTCCTACGAGCAGTACTTC.

The rearrangement uses TRBV5-1 and TRBJ2-7, with 10 positions matching TRBD1. CDR1 and CDR2 from the germline V gene are SGHRS and YFSETQ. Trimming took 1 base from V and 4 from J; bases not matched to a gene: 8. The CDR3 spans 16 residues. The CDR3 DNA is TGCGCCAGCAGCTTGATGGGGACAGGGGAGGGATACGAGCAGTACTTC. Its protein is CASSLMGTGEGYEQYF.

The chain combines TRBV18 with TRBJ2-5; 7 bases fit TRBD2. Unmatched junction bases numbered 7, after V lost 3 bases and J lost 3 bases. Germline V gives CDR1 KGHSH, CDR2 LQKENI. The CDR3 is made up of 15 amino acids. This CDR3 is CASSPGQRGEETQYF. CDR3 sequence (DNA): TGTGCCAGCTCACCCGGCCAGCGGGGAGAAGAGACCCAGTACTTC.

The J gene is TRBJ2-2, the V gene TRBV7-2; the D gene could be TRBD1 or TRBD2 (6 bases each). The V end lost 5 bases, the J end lost 5 bases, and 18 bases lay between the germline ends. The CDR3 loop spans 16 amino acids. Germline V gene lookup returns CDR1 SGHTA and CDR2 FQGNSA. CDR3 loop: CASSRMEWRGTGELFF. The CDR3, as DNA: TGTGCCAGCAGCCGTATGGAGTGGAGGGGGACCGGGGAGCTGTTTTTT.